This T cell receptor beta chain was sequenced for a study of OX40 agonist ivuxolimab in advanced cancers. The overall study: Patients undergoing dose escalation presented with hepatocellular carcinoma, melanoma, renal cell or head and neck cancer. A male proportion of approximately 80% was recorded, with mean age around 60 years and range roughly 23 to 79.

CDR3 length equals 17 residues. Per the germline V gene, CDR1 is SGDLS and CDR2 is YYNGEE. Trimming took 3 bases from V and 3 from J, leaving 19 bases between them. The study's findings and limits: Among the lowest peripheral clonal expansion occurred in 0.1-3.0 mg/kg partial responders.

Peripheral blood came from all dose cohorts at three timepoints. This clone was observed once. The antigen is not known. Method: immunoSEQ multiplex PCR; TCRdb's copy keeps in-frame clones and lacks some. Of about 80,000 clones listed, 80% to 90% are singletons. This TCR was recovered from an adult with an advanced solid tumor such as melanoma, head and neck, liver or kidney cancer. V and J are TRBV9 and TRBJ1-3; D gene uncertain. This sample comprised CD4+ or CD8+ T cells sorted from blood, obtained in a trial of the OX40 agonist ivuxolimab. Here the CDR3 DNA reads TGTGCCAGCAGCGGGGCCAGTTCTGCGGCAAATGGAAACACCATATATTTT. As protein: CASSGASSAANGNTIYF.